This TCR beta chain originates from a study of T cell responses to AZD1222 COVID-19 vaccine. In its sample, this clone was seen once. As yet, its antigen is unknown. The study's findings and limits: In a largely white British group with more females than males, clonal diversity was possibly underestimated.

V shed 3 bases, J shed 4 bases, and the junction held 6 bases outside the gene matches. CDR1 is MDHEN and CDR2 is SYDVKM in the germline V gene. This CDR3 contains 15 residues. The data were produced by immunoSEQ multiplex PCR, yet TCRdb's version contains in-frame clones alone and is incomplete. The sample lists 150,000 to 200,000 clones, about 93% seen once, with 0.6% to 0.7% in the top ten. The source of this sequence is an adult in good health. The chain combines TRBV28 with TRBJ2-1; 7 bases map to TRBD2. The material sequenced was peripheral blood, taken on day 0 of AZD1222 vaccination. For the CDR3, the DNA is TGTGCCAGCAGTTTTGCGGGAGTCCTATACAATGAGCAGTTCTTC. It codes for CASSFAGVLYNEQFF.